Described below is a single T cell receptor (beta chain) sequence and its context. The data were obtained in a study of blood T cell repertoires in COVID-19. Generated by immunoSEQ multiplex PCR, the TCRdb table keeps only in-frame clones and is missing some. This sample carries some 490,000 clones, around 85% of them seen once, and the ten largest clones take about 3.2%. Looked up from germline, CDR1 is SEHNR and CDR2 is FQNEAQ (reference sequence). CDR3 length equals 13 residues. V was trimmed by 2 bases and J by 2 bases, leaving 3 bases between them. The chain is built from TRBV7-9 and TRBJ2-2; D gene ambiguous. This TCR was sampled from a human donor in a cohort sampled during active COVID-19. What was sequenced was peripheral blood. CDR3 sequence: CASSLTNTGELFF. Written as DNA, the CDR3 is TGTGCCAGCAGCTTAACAAACACCGGGGAGCTGTTTTTT.